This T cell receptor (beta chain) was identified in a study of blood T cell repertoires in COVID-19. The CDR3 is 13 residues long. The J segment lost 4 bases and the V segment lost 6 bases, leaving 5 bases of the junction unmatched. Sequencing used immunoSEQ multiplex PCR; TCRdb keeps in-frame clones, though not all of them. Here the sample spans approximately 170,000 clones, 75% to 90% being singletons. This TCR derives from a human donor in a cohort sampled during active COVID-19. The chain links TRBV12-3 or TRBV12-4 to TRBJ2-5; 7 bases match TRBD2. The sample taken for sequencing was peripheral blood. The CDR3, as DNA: TGTGCCAGCAGCCAGACTAGCCCAGAGACCCAGTACTTC. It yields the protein CASSQTSPETQYF.